These 22 T cell receptor beta chains were all obtained from the same sample, sequenced in a study of beta chain features in type 1 diabetes. The isolated RNA, all of it, was reverse transcribed, so expressed TCRB transcripts were what got sequenced. Produced via immunoSEQ multiplex PCR; TCRdb's table is partial and in-frame only. The sample shows hundreds of thousands of clones, 11% to 15% of them seen only once. The sample consisted of naive CD4+ T cells from blood. The receptors were sampled from a middle-aged woman in good health.

This chain uses TRBV13 with TRBJ2-2; D not certain. CDR3 length equals 14 residues. The V end lost 2 bases, the J end lost 5 bases, and 9 bases lay between the germline ends. Per germline, CDR1 PRHDT and CDR2 FYEKMQ (reference sequence). CDR3: CASSLLSPTGELFF. Written as DNA, the CDR3 is TGTGCCAGCAGCTTACTATCCCCGACCGGGGAGCTGTTTTTT.

This CDR3 is CASSFKGSTGGELFF. The CDR3 nucleotides are TGCGCCAGCAGCTTTAAGGGCTCGACAGGCGGGGAGCTGTTTTTT. The gene calls are TRBV5-1 and TRBJ2-2, with a tentative D call TRBD1 (6 bases). The CDR3 contains 15 residues. Trimming pared 2 bases from V and 7 bases from J, leaving 15 bases between. Germline-derived CDR1 and CDR2 are SGHRS and YFSETQ.

The V call is TRBV18, the J call TRBJ2-1; TRBD2 matches at 8 bases. J gave up 5 bases and V 3 bases, and 9 bases lay outside the gene matches. The CDR3 is 16 residues long. Looked up from germline, CDR1 is KGHSH and CDR2 is LQKENI. CDR3 in amino acids: CASSPSISGTDNEQFF. For the CDR3, the DNA is TGTGCCAGCTCACCTTCGATTAGCGGGACCGACAATGAGCAGTTCTTC.

This clone has at least ten counts. The chain is built from TRBV7-2 and TRBJ1-6; D possibly corresponds to TRBD1 (6 bases). V was cut by 5 bases and J by 14 bases, with 16 bases left in between. The germline CDR1 and CDR2 sequences are SGHTA and FQGNSA. CDR3 length: 13 amino acids. The CDR3 DNA reads TGTGCCAGCAGCCCAGGGGCTGGAATCACCCTCCACTTT. Translating gives CASSPGAGITLHF.

This clone was picked up a small number of times. This chain links TRBV13 with TRBJ2-1, with TRBD1 as a possible D gene (5 bases). The CDR3 runs to 14 residues. V was cut by 3 bases and J by 5 bases, with 11 bases left in between. Per the germline V gene, CDR1 is PRHDT and CDR2 is FYEKMQ (reference sequence). DNA of the CDR3: TGTGCCAGCAGCTTCCCCCCAGGGAACAATGAGCAGTTCTTC. Translation: CASSFPPGNNEQFF.

The J gene is TRBJ2-5, the V gene TRBV11-2, with D possibly TRBD2 on 6 matching bases. Germline-derived CDR1 and CDR2 are SGHAT and FQNNGV. The V end lost 4 bases, the J end lost 2 bases, and 14 bases lay between the germline ends. CDR3 size: 15 residues. The CDR3 DNA reads as TGTGCCAGCAGCTATGGAGGGGTAGCTCAAGAGACCCAGTACTTC. Its translation is CASSYGGVAQETQYF.

The DNA of the CDR3 is TGTGCCAGCAGTTACTCAGGGGGTCGGGATCAGCCCCAGCATTTT. Its protein product is CASSYSGGRDQPQHF. This chain joins TRBV6-5 and TRBJ1-5, with TRBD1 as a possible D gene (6 bases). V lost 0 bases and J lost 5, with 11 bases in between. This CDR3 is built from 15 residues. Looked up from germline, CDR1 is MNHEY and CDR2 is SVGAGI.

This clone appeared a few times. As DNA, the CDR3 is TGCGCCAGCAGCCAAGTCGGAGGCGGGGAGCTGTTTTTT. Translation: CASSQVGGGELFF. This sequence joins TRBV4-3 and TRBJ2-2, with D possibly matching TRBD2 (5 bases). Per germline, CDR1 LGHNA and CDR2 YSLEER. V gave up 1 base and J gave up 7 bases, with 7 bases separating them. The CDR3 runs to 13 residues.

The rearrangement uses TRBV7-9 and TRBJ2-7, with 10 bases lining up with TRBD2. CDR3 size: 15 residues. Germline CDR1 SEHNR, CDR2 FQNEAQ (reference sequence). Trimming at V came to 6 bases and at J to 0 bases, leaving 5 bases not matched to a gene. The DNA for the CDR3 is TGTGCCAGCAGGGAACTAGCGGGGAGCTCCTACGAGCAGTACTTC. Translating it yields CASRELAGSSYEQYF.

The chain combines TRBV7-9 with TRBJ2-5; D is possibly TRBD1 (7 bases). This CDR3 has 16 residues. Trimming pared 5 bases from V and 5 bases from J, leaving 21 bases between. Germline CDR1 and CDR2: SEHNR and FQNEAQ (reference sequence). The CDR3 DNA is TGTGCCAGCAGCCCACGAATGCGGACAGGAGGGGAGACCCAGTACTTC. This codes for CASSPRMRTGGETQYF.

The V and J genes are TRBV19 and TRBJ1-2; D might be TRBD1 (6 bases). The V gene's germline CDR1 is LNHDA and CDR2 SQIVND (reference sequence). The CDR3 loop spans 15 amino acids. Trimming pared 4 bases from V and 4 bases from J, leaving 16 bases between. DNA of the CDR3: TGTGCCAGTAGTACGTCAGGGGTATTGATCTATGGCTACACCTTC. It is translated as CASSTSGVLIYGYTF.

DNA of the CDR3: TGCGCCAGCAGCCCCACGACAGGCCCTAGCAATCAGCCCCAGCATTTT. Protein sequence: CASSPTTGPSNQPQHF. The rearrangement joins TRBV5-1 to TRBJ1-5, with TRBD1 as a possible D gene (6 bases). Germline V gene sequence: CDR1 SGHRS, CDR2 YFSETQ. This CDR3 comprises 16 residues. Trimming removed 4 bases at V and 0 bases at J, with 14 bases between.

This clone was detected only a few times. CDR3 sequence reads: CSVPKGGTEAFF. The DNA for the CDR3 is TGCAGCGTACCTAAGGGGGGGACTGAAGCTTTCTTT. The J gene is TRBJ1-1, the V gene TRBV29-1, with a tentative D call TRBD1 (6 bases). Trimming stripped 6 bases from V and 5 bases from J, with 13 bases between. This CDR3 has 12 amino acids. Germline-derived CDR1 and CDR2 are SQVTM and ANQGSEA.

The chain carries TRBV2 and TRBJ2-5, with D perhaps TRBD2 (6 bases). This CDR3 region has 17 residues. Germline CDR1 and CDR2: SNHLY and FYNNEI. Trimming cost V 6 bases and J 5 bases, with 25 bases left between them. CDR3 nucleotides: TGTGCCAGCAGCGCCGGAGGACACACGGTCGGAGGGGAGACCCAGTACTTC. As protein: CASSAGGHTVGGETQYF.

This clone turned up a few times. The chain has TRBV2 and TRBJ1-1; 10 nucleotides agree with TRBD1. The CDR3 runs to 15 residues. V was clipped by 3 bases and J by 5 bases; unmatched bases: 6. Germline loops: CDR1 SNHLY, CDR2 FYNNEI. For the CDR3, the DNA is TGTGCCAGCAGTGAGTCTGACAGGGGGCCTACTGAAGCTTTCTTT. Translating gives CASSESDRGPTEAFF.

V is TRBV9 and J is TRBJ1-6; D is uncertain. With 6 bases removed from V and 6 bases from J, the gap between germline ends came to 19 bases. The CDR3 length is 16 residues. From germline, CDR1 is SGDLS and CDR2 YYNGEE. The CDR3 coding sequence is TGTGCCAGCACCCGTAGTGGAATGGGGAGTAATTCACCCCTCCACTTT. Translated: CASTRSGMGSNSPLHF.

J is TRBJ2-5 and V is TRBV6-5; TRBD1 is a possible D gene (6 bases). V was trimmed by 2 bases and J by 1 base, leaving 14 bases between them. Germline V gene data show CDR1 as MNHEY and CDR2 as SVGAGI. This CDR3 is 16 amino acids long. The CDR3 protein is CASSYGPNRAQETQYF. The CDR3 DNA reads as TGTGCCAGCAGTTACGGTCCGAACAGGGCCCAAGAGACCCAGTACTTC.

This clone was detected a few times. The CDR3 is CASSINRALETGELFF. CDR3 nucleotide sequence: TGCGCCAGCAGCATTAACAGGGCCCTCGAGACCGGGGAGCTGTTTTTT. The chain has TRBV5-1 and TRBJ2-2, with D possibly matching TRBD1 (6 bases). The CDR3 runs to 16 residues. V shed 4 bases and J shed 5 bases, with 18 bases lying between them. Germline CDR1 is SGHRS and CDR2 is YFSETQ.

This chain connects TRBV7-9 to TRBJ1-2; D is possibly TRBD1 (5 bases). V was trimmed by 1 base and J by 0 bases, leaving 12 bases between them. Germline V gene sequence: CDR1 SEHNR, CDR2 FQNEAQ (reference sequence). The length of the CDR3 is 16 residues. CDR3 sequence reads: CASSLGQLRTNYGYTF. CDR3 nucleotide sequence: TGTGCCAGCAGCTTAGGACAGTTGAGGACTAACTATGGCTACACCTTC.

The rearrangement joins TRBV29-1 to TRBJ1-1, with D possibly TRBD1 on 5 matching bases. V was shortened by 8 bases and J by 1 base, with 14 bases between the two germline ends. The germline gives CDR1 SQVTM, CDR2 ANQGSEA. The length of the CDR3 is 13 residues. DNA of the CDR3: TGCAGCCTCCAGAGGCAGGGGAACACTGAAGCTTTCTTT. Translated: CSLQRQGNTEAFF.

This clone was seen only a few times. V gene TRBV7-2 combines with J gene TRBJ2-1; 12 positions match TRBD2. V lost 6 bases, J lost 8 bases, and 8 bases stayed unmatched. The length of the CDR3 is 15 residues. Looked up from germline, CDR1 is SGHTA and CDR2 is FQGNSA. CDR3 protein: CASRPSGGAGDEQFF. DNA of the CDR3: TGTGCCAGCAGGCCTAGCGGGGGGGCCGGGGATGAGCAGTTCTTC.

The rearrangement links TRBV5-1 to TRBJ2-7, with D possibly TRBD1 on 7 matching bases. The V and J ends lost 3 bases and 6 bases respectively, with 22 bases between them. This CDR3 has 16 amino acids. Germline CDR1 and CDR2: SGHRS and YFSETQ. CDR3 region: CASSWTSSGTAGEQYF. The CDR3 coding sequence is TGCGCCAGCAGCTGGACCTCCTCCGGGACAGCGGGCGAGCAGTACTTC.